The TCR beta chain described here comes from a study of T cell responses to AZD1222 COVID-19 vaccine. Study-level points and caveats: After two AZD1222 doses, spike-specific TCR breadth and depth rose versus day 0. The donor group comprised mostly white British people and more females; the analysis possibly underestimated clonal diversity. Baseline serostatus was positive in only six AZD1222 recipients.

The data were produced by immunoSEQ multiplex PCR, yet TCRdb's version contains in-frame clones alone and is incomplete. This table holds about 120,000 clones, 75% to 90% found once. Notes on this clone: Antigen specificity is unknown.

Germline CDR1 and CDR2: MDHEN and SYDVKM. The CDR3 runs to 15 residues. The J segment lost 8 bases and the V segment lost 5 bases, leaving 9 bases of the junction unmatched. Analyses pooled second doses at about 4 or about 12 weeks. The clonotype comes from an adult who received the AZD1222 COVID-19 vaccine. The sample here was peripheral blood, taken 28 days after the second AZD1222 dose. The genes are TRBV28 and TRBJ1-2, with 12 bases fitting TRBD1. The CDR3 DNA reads TGTGCCAGCAGTACGCCCGGGACAGGGGGCTACGGCTACACCTTC. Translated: CASSTPGTGGYGYTF.